These 29 T cell receptor beta chains came from one sample sequenced in a study of blood T cell repertoires in COVID-19. Sequencing used immunoSEQ multiplex PCR; TCRdb keeps in-frame clones, though not all of them. The sample records around 180,000 clones, 74% being singletons. Sample: peripheral blood. These receptors were taken from an elderly woman with acute or convalescent COVID-19.

Comments on this clone: At one end the junction does not follow the germline gene, possibly because of a read error. The chain recombines TRBV20-1 with TRBJ2-7; TRBD2 matches 8 bases. The CDR3 spans 10 residues. Germline assignment: CDR1 DFQATT and CDR2 SNEGSKA (reference sequence). The chain's CDR3 is CSASEREPNF. CDR3 coding DNA: TGCAGTGCTAGTGAGCGGGAGCCAAACTTC.

The chain carries TRBV11-3 and TRBJ2-1; D is undetermined. V was cut by 8 bases and J by 5 bases, with 7 bases left in between. Germline lookup yields CDR1 SGHNT and CDR2 YENEEA. The length of the CDR3 is 11 residues. CDR3 sequence: CASGQNNEQFF. The CDR3 DNA follows: TGTGCCAGCGGGCAGAACAATGAGCAGTTCTTC.

This clone was found once. This rearrangement joins TRBV28 to TRBJ2-1, with D hard to call. The CDR3 consists of 14 residues. Germline V gives CDR1 MDHEN, CDR2 SYDVKM. Trimming took 3 bases from V and 3 from J, leaving 9 bases between them. The CDR3 coding sequence is TGTGCCAGCAGTTTGGTGGCAGACTACAATGAGCAGTTCTTC. Encoded protein: CASSLVADYNEQFF.

This rearrangement joins TRBV6-4 to TRBJ1-2, with no clear D. The CDR3 length is 15 residues. Germline V gene lookup returns CDR1 MRHNA and CDR2 SNTAGT. Between the trimmed V and J ends, which lost 0 bases and 0 bases, there was a span of 8 bases. As DNA, the CDR3 is TGTGCCAGCAGTGACTCGGCCGGGACTAACTATGGCTACACCTTC. It specifies CASSDSAGTNYGYTF.

The J gene is TRBJ2-7, the V gene TRBV11-2, with D possibly TRBD1 on 5 matching bases. Germline loops: CDR1 SGHAT, CDR2 FQNNGV. The germline V and J ends were trimmed by 2 bases and 4 bases, with 12 bases remaining between them. The CDR3 sequence is 14 residues long. In nucleotides, the CDR3 is TGTGCCAGCAGCTTACTCCGGACAAAGTACGAGCAGTACTTC. It is translated as CASSLLRTKYEQYF.

This clone was recorded only once. The chain employs TRBV28 and TRBJ1-4; TRBD1 aligns across 7 bases. Germline V lookup: CDR1 MDHEN, CDR2 SYDVKM. CDR3 length equals 15 residues. The ends lost 7 bases at V and 0 bases at J; junction bases unmatched: 5. CDR3 coding DNA: TGTGCCAGCACCGCCGGGACAGCAACTAATGAAAAACTGTTTTTT. Translating gives CASTAGTATNEKLFF.

This chain links TRBV20-1 with TRBJ2-1; possible D gene TRBD2, 6 bases. With 3 bases removed from V and 3 bases from J, the gap between germline ends came to 12 bases. Germline CDR1 is DFQATT and CDR2 is SNEGSKA (reference sequence). The CDR3 runs 14 residues. The CDR3 is CSASGGLDYNEQFF. In DNA, the CDR3 is TGCAGTGCTAGTGGGGGACTGGACTACAATGAGCAGTTCTTC.

The V and J genes are TRBV27 and TRBJ2-1; TRBD1 matches at 8 bases. Germline CDR1 reads MNHEY; CDR2 reads SMNVEV (reference sequence). The CDR3 sequence is 16 residues long. V was clipped by 6 bases and J by 8 bases; unmatched bases: 15. In DNA form, the CDR3 reads TGTGCCAGCAGCCCCCCCCCGGGACAGGAGTTCCATGAGCAGTTCTTC. Translation gives CASSPPPGQEFHEQFF.

For the CDR3, the DNA is TGTGCCAGCTCACCAAGGCTAGCGATGAGCTCCTACAATGAGCAGTTCTTC. Its translation is CASSPRLAMSSYNEQFF. The chain has TRBV27 and TRBJ2-1; maybe TRBD2 (6 bases). Between the trimmed V and J ends, which lost 8 bases and 0 bases, there was a span of 20 bases. Looked up from germline, CDR1 is MNHEY and CDR2 is SMNVEV (reference sequence). CDR3 length equals 17 residues.

V usage is TRBV19 and J usage is TRBJ2-7; D possibly corresponds to TRBD2 (6 bases). Looked up from germline, CDR1 is LNHDA and CDR2 is SQIVND (reference sequence). V shed 5 bases and J shed 3 bases, with 14 bases lying between them. This CDR3 has 14 amino acids. CDR3 sequence (DNA): TGTGCCAGTAGTCCCCGGGGAGGCAGCTACGAGCAGTACTTC. Protein sequence: CASSPRGGSYEQYF. Full variable domain (missing parts from reference TRBV19 and TRBJ2-7): DGGITQSPKYLFRKEGQNVTLSCEQNLNHDAMYWYRQDPGQGLRLIYYSQIVNDFQKGDIAEGYSVSREKKESFPLTVTSAQKNPTAFYLCASSPRGGSYEQYFGPGTRLTVT.

This chain uses TRBV4-2 with TRBJ2-7, with TRBD2 identical over 7 bases. Losses at the gene ends were 2 bases for V and 0 bases for J; bases not matched to a gene: 7. Germline V gene data show CDR1 as LGHNA and CDR2 as YNFKEQ. The CDR3 is 16 amino acids. CDR3 in amino acids: CASSQRTSESSYEQYF. DNA of the CDR3: TGTGCCAGCAGCCAACGAACTAGCGAAAGCTCCTACGAGCAGTACTTC.

This sequence joins TRBV19 and TRBJ1-5; 7 nucleotides line up with TRBD1. Germline V gene data show CDR1 as LNHDA and CDR2 as SQIVND (reference sequence). The CDR3 spans 13 residues. With V trimmed by 4 bases and J by 6 bases, 3 bases remained unmatched. The CDR3 DNA is TGTGCCAGTAGTACAACAGGGGCTCAGCCCCAGCATTTT. It yields the protein CASSTTGAQPQHF.

This chain uses TRBV7-6 with TRBJ2-1, with TRBD2 matching 8 bases. The CDR3 extends over 16 amino acids. The V gene end was trimmed by 5 bases and the J gene end by 6 bases; junction bases not matched to a gene: 12. CDR1 SGHVS and CDR2 FNYEAQ come from the germline V gene. The chain's CDR3 is CASSENQAGVSNEQFF. As DNA, the CDR3 is TGTGCCAGCAGCGAAAACCAAGCGGGAGTATCCAATGAGCAGTTCTTC. The full variable domain, in which reference TRBV7-6 and TRBJ2-1 provide the parts outside the CDR3, is GAGVSQSPRYKVTKRGQDVALRCDPISGHVSLYWYRQALGQGPEFLTYFNYEAQQDKSGLPNDRFSAERPEGSISTLTIQRTEQRDSAMYRCASSENQAGVSNEQFFGPGTRLTVL.

The sample holds one count of this clone. In DNA form, the CDR3 reads TGTGCCAGCAGCCGACCGGGGACAGATACGCAGTATTTT. This gives the protein CASSRPGTDTQYF. The chain joins TRBV7-3 to TRBJ2-3, with a possible D match to TRBD2 (5 bases). Germline values: CDR1 SGHTA, CDR2 FQGTGA. This CDR3 is built from 13 residues. V gave up 5 bases and J gave up 3 bases, with 9 bases separating them.

This chain links TRBV7-2 with TRBJ1-5; 9 bases fit TRBD1. J was trimmed by 5 bases and V by 5 bases; bases with no gene match: 4. The germline V gene encodes CDR1 SGHTA and CDR2 FQGNSA. This CDR3 region has 14 residues. For the CDR3, the DNA is TGTGCCAGCAGCGGTCGGACAGGGGATCAGCCCCAGCATTTT. Its protein is CASSGRTGDQPQHF. The full variable domain, its missing parts supplied by reference TRBV7-2 and TRBJ1-5, is GAGVSQSPSNKVTEKGKDVELRCDPISGHTALYWYRQSLGQGLEFLIYFQGNSAPDKSGLPSDRFSAERTGGSVSTLTIQRTQQEDSAVYLCASSGRTGDQPQHFGDGTRLSIL.

This chain uses TRBV5-5 with TRBJ2-6; a possible D gene is TRBD1 (6 bases). The CDR3 has 19 residues. From germline, CDR1 is SGHKS and CDR2 YYEKEE (reference sequence). The germline V and J ends were trimmed by 7 bases and 3 bases, with 26 bases remaining between them. The CDR3 region has the DNA TGTGCCAGCGACCTTCGGGCAGGGGTACCCAAGGGTGGGGCCAACGTCCTGACTTTC. Protein product: CASDLRAGVPKGGANVLTF.

This chain uses TRBV24-1 with TRBJ2-4, with 12 bases lining up with TRBD2. The V gene end was trimmed by 3 bases and the J gene end by 9 bases; junction bases not matched to a gene: 5. The V gene's germline CDR1 is KGHDR and CDR2 SFDVKD. The CDR3 has 15 residues. The CDR3 loop is CATSDQTSGSSIQYF. CDR3 DNA sequence: TGTGCCACCAGTGATCAGACTAGCGGGAGTAGCATTCAGTACTTC.

J is TRBJ2-3 and V is TRBV10-3; 9 bases agree with TRBD2. Germline V CDR1 and CDR2: ENHRY, SYGVKD. Trimming took 6 bases from V and 1 from J; bases not matched to a gene: 8. The CDR3 sequence is 16 residues long. The CDR3, as DNA: TGTGCCATCAGATATCAAGCGGGAGGTGGCACAGATACGCAGTATTTT. It specifies CAIRYQAGGGTDTQYF.

This sequence joins TRBV28 and TRBJ1-2; 8 bases line up with TRBD1. Germline CDR1 MDHEN, CDR2 SYDVKM. The CDR3 covers 15 residues. The V gene end was trimmed by 5 bases and the J gene end by 4 bases; junction bases not matched to a gene: 9. This chain's CDR3 is CASSPETGVGYGYTF. CDR3 DNA: TGTGCCAGCAGTCCAGAGACAGGGGTCGGCTATGGCTACACCTTC.

The V and J genes are TRBV7-2 and TRBJ2-1, with TRBD2 matching over 10 bases. The CDR3 is 15 amino acids. Germline-derived CDR1 and CDR2 are SGHTA and FQGNSA. Trimming cost V 6 bases and J 6 bases; bases outside gene matches: 8. The CDR3 DNA sequence: TGTGCCAGCAGTCAAGGACTAGCGGAGACCAATGAGCAGTTCTTC. Protein product: CASSQGLAETNEQFF.

This clone was detected many times. This chain joins TRBV29-1 and TRBJ2-2, with 9 bases aligning to TRBD1. Germline-derived CDR1 and CDR2 are SQVTM and ANQGSEA. The length of the CDR3 is 17 residues. J lost 6 bases, V lost 6 bases, and 17 bases had no gene match. The CDR3 sequence is CSVGPGTGLGNAGELFF. DNA for the CDR3: TGCAGCGTCGGTCCCGGGACAGGGCTGGGAAACGCCGGGGAGCTGTTTTTT.

There are a few counts of this clone. The CDR3 loop reads CASSSIARAEEEAFF. The CDR3 DNA sequence: TGTGCCAGCAGTTCCATAGCTCGAGCTGAGGAAGAAGCTTTCTTT. The chain employs TRBV27 and TRBJ1-1; no definite D call. V lost 4 bases, J lost 8 bases, and 20 bases lay in between. The CDR3 totals 15 residues. Per the germline V gene, CDR1 is MNHEY and CDR2 is SMNVEV (reference sequence).

This clone was picked up a small number of times. This chain links TRBV5-1 with TRBJ2-2, with TRBD1 matching over 10 bases. This CDR3 has 15 residues. Germline loops: CDR1 SGHRS, CDR2 YFSETQ. V trimming: 5 bases; J trimming: 3 bases; junction bases outside the gene matches: 4. This chain's CDR3 is CASRSGTGDTGELFF. The CDR3 bases are TGCGCCAGCAGGTCCGGGACAGGGGACACCGGGGAGCTGTTTTTT.

The chain combines TRBV10-3 with TRBJ1-6; 10 bases line up with TRBD1. Trimming took 0 bases from V and 7 from J; bases not matched to a gene: 0. The CDR3 is 15 amino acids. Germline V gene sequence: CDR1 ENHRY, CDR2 SYGVKD. The CDR3: CAISESDRGNSPLHF. The CDR3 DNA reads as TGTGCCATCAGTGAGTCGGACAGGGGGAATTCACCCCTCCACTTT.

This sequence joins TRBV28 and TRBJ1-2; D call uncertain. Trimming removed 2 bases from V and 0 bases from J, with 10 bases in between. The CDR3 extends over 15 amino acids. Germline V gene data show CDR1 as MDHEN and CDR2 as SYDVKM. The CDR3 sequence: CASSLSGRANYGYTF. CDR3 coding DNA: TGTGCCAGCAGTTTAAGCGGAAGAGCTAACTATGGCTACACCTTC.

The genes are TRBV5-8 and TRBJ1-1, with D possibly matching TRBD1 (6 bases). This CDR3 has 14 residues. Trimming took off 2 bases at V and 3 bases at J, with 11 bases between the two ends. Germline lookup yields CDR1 SGHTS and CDR2 YDEGEE. CDR3 region: CASSFPGVDTEAFF. CDR3 nucleotides: TGTGCCAGCAGCTTTCCAGGGGTGGACACTGAAGCTTTCTTT.

The chain uses TRBV4-3 and TRBJ2-7; TRBD2 matches at 11 bases. The V and J ends lost 1 base and 6 bases, in that order; junction bases with no gene match: 14. Germline V gene data show CDR1 as LGHNA and CDR2 as YSLEER. The CDR3 covers 18 residues. CDR3 nucleotide sequence: TGCGCCAGCAGCCAAGCCCCAATCACTAGCGGGAGTGTAGGCGAGCAGTACTTC. It specifies CASSQAPITSGSVGEQYF.

V is TRBV9 and J is TRBJ2-5, with 7 nucleotides matching TRBD2. V was clipped by 2 bases and J by 3 bases; unmatched bases: 4. Germline lookup yields CDR1 SGDLS and CDR2 YYNGEE. The length of the CDR3 is 14 residues. The CDR3 coding sequence is TGTGCCAGCAGCGTGGGGGACTATAAAGAGACCCAGTACTTC. Translated, it gives CASSVGDYKETQYF.

As DNA, the CDR3 is TGTGCCTGGACTCGGGAGGGAGAGACCCAGTACTTC. It specifies CAWTREGETQYF. The V call is TRBV30, the J call TRBJ2-5; 8 bases agree with TRBD2. The CDR3 has 12 residues. V dropped 4 bases and J dropped 4; count of bases not matched to a gene: 2. Germline loops: CDR1 GTSNPN, CDR2 SVGIG (reference sequence).